Below, 20 T cell receptor beta chains from the same sample are listed, as sequenced in a study of blood T cell repertoires in COVID-19. The protocol was immunoSEQ multiplex PCR, while the TCRdb copy is restricted to in-frame clones and leaves out a portion. Of around 240,000 clones listed, 70% to 90% were seen once; the top ten hold around 0.89%. Sequenced sample: peripheral blood. The receptor source for this set is a man aged 40-55 years with acute or convalescent COVID-19.

The CDR3 spells CASSPLAGKADTQYF. CDR3 coding DNA: TGCGCCAGCAGCCCACTAGCGGGGAAGGCAGATACGCAGTATTTT. The rearrangement uses TRBV5-1 and TRBJ2-3, with 10 bases identical to TRBD2. CDR1 and CDR2 (germline): SGHRS, YFSETQ. V was pared by 4 bases and J by 4 bases, with 6 bases of the junction left unmatched. The CDR3 contains 15 residues.

J is TRBJ1-6 and V is TRBV5-4; 8 bases map to TRBD1. Trimming at V came to 4 bases and at J to 9 bases, leaving 9 bases not matched to a gene. The CDR3 consists of 15 residues. CDR1 is SGHNT and CDR2 is YYREEE in the germline V gene (reference sequence). The DNA for the CDR3 is TGTGCCAGCAGCCGAGACAGGGGCGGAGGTTCACCCCTCCACTTT. Protein sequence: CASSRDRGGGSPLHF.

This chain links TRBV27 with TRBJ1-2; TRBD1 aligns across 8 bases. Unmatched junction bases numbered 13, after V lost 5 bases and J lost 2 bases. The CDR3 length is 17 residues. The germline V gene encodes CDR1 MNHEY and CDR2 SMNVEV (reference sequence). The CDR3 bases are TGTGCCAGCAGTCTCTTTGGCCAGGGGGCGCGGAACTATGGCTACACCTTC. This codes for CASSLFGQGARNYGYTF.

This chain links TRBV11-2 with TRBJ1-1, with a possible D match to TRBD1 (5 bases). The CDR3 loop spans 14 amino acids. Germline loops: CDR1 SGHAT, CDR2 FQNNGV. V was trimmed by 5 bases and J by 5 bases, leaving 15 bases between them. In DNA form, the CDR3 reads TGTGCCAGCAGCAACCCCGGAAGGGGAACTGAAGCTTTCTTT. Protein product: CASSNPGRGTEAFF.

This clone was seen a few times. Other nucleotide sequences in the sample specify the same CDR3. The CDR3 protein is CASSLGQLNYGYTF. The CDR3 nucleotides are TGCGCCAGCAGCTTGGGACAGCTAAACTATGGCTACACCTTC. J is TRBJ1-2 and V is TRBV5-1, with a tentative D call TRBD1 (5 bases). The CDR3 sequence is 14 residues long. CDR1 and CDR2 from the germline V gene are SGHRS and YFSETQ. The ends were cut back, 0 bases at V and 2 bases at J, with 8 bases in the middle.

The V and J genes are TRBV5-1 and TRBJ2-5, with TRBD2 matching 13 bases. Trimming took 2 bases from V and 5 from J; bases not matched to a gene: 6. CDR3 size: 16 residues. In germline, CDR1 is SGHRS, CDR2 YFSETQ. This chain's CDR3 is CASSFGLAGDWETQYF. The CDR3 nucleotides read TGCGCCAGCAGCTTCGGACTAGCGGGGGATTGGGAGACCCAGTACTTC.

The chain recombines TRBV29-1 with TRBJ2-3; 7 bases map to TRBD2. V was clipped by 5 bases and J by 0 bases; unmatched bases: 14. Germline V gene sequence: CDR1 SQVTM, CDR2 ANQGSEA. The CDR3 length is 17 residues. The CDR3 DNA reads as TGCAGCGTTATCACCGCGGGGGTGAATCCTAGCACAGATACGCAGTATTTT. Translated, it gives CSVITAGVNPSTDTQYF.

The chain is built from TRBV12-2 and TRBJ1-5; the listed D gene, TRBD1, was not tested against the DNA. TRBV12-2 is a pseudogene. The CDR3 has 16 residues. The CDR3 region is CASRPQDRGVNQPQHF. CDR3 in DNA: TGTGCAAGTCGCCCTCAGGACAGGGGGGTGAATCAGCCCCAGCATTTT.

This clone was seen a single time. The V gene is TRBV4-1, the J gene TRBJ1-6, with 9 bases fitting TRBD1. The CDR3 runs 15 residues. V lost 4 bases, J lost 5 bases, and 3 bases stayed unmatched. The germline V gene encodes CDR1 MGHRA and CDR2 YSYEKL. For the CDR3, the DNA is TGCGCCAGCAGCCTCCGGGACAGGGATAATTCACCCCTCCACTTT. Protein sequence: CASSLRDRDNSPLHF.

CDR3 protein: CASSQAHLAGDETQYF. Here the CDR3 DNA reads TGCGCCAGCAGCCAAGCTCACCTAGCGGGGGATGAGACCCAGTACTTC. J is TRBJ2-5 and V is TRBV4-1; TRBD2 matches at 10 bases. V was pared by 1 base and J by 5 bases, with 7 bases of the junction left unmatched. This CDR3 comprises 16 residues. Per germline, CDR1 MGHRA and CDR2 YSYEKL.

The chain couples TRBV6-5 to TRBJ2-6, with D uncertain. CDR3 length: 13 amino acids. From germline, CDR1 is MNHEY and CDR2 SVGAGI. V lost 8 bases, J lost 0 bases, and 5 bases lay in between. CDR3 in DNA: TGTGCCAGCGTAATCTCTGGGGCCAACGTCCTGACTTTC. Its protein is CASVISGANVLTF.

In this sample, this clone turned up a few times. The CDR3 protein is CASSLSTNEKLFF. The CDR3 nucleotides are TGTGCCAGCAGTTTGTCTACTAATGAAAAACTGTTTTTT. The rearrangement links TRBV27 to TRBJ1-4, with D unresolved. V shed 3 bases and J shed 2 bases, with 4 bases lying between them. Per the germline V gene, CDR1 is MNHEY and CDR2 is SMNVEV (reference sequence). This CDR3 region has 13 residues.

J is TRBJ2-2 and V is TRBV7-9, with 10 positions matching TRBD1. V shed 5 bases and J 6 bases; nucleotides not matched to a gene: 6. The CDR3 spans 15 residues. The germline V gene encodes CDR1 SEHNR and CDR2 FQNEAQ (reference sequence). The CDR3 protein is CASSRTGTGAGELFF. The CDR3 DNA sequence: TGTGCCAGCAGCAGGACCGGGACAGGGGCCGGGGAGCTGTTTTTT. The whole variable domain, remainder taken from reference TRBV7-9 and TRBJ2-2, is DTGVSQNPRHKITKRGQNVTFRCDPISEHNRLYWYRQTLGQGPEFLTYFQNEAQLEKSRLLSDRFSAERPKGSFSTLEIQRTEQGDSAMYLCASSRTGTGAGELFFGEGSRLTVL.

The chain joins TRBV5-1 to TRBJ2-3; D is possibly TRBD1 (5 bases). V shed 3 bases and J shed 4 bases, with 30 bases lying between them. From germline, CDR1 is SGHRS and CDR2 YFSETQ. CDR3 length: 20 residues. The CDR3 is CASSSSGVGAYRLMADTQYF. The CDR3 DNA reads as TGCGCCAGCAGCTCCTCCGGAGTAGGGGCCTACAGGCTCATGGCAGATACGCAGTATTTT.

The V gene is TRBV5-1, the J gene TRBJ1-4, with TRBD1 as a possible D gene (6 bases). Germline assignment: CDR1 SGHRS and CDR2 YFSETQ. This CDR3 is built from 14 residues. The germline V and J ends were trimmed by 4 bases and 3 bases, with 10 bases remaining between them. The CDR3 reads CASSPGVPNEKLFF. As DNA, the CDR3 is TGCGCCAGCAGCCCAGGGGTGCCTAATGAAAAACTGTTTTTT.

In this sample, this clone turned up a few times. The rearrangement links TRBV7-3 to TRBJ1-1; TRBD1 agrees at 8 bases. The CDR3 loop spans 15 amino acids. CDR1 and CDR2 (germline): SGHTA, FQGTGA. V was clipped by 2 bases and J by 4 bases; unmatched bases: 6. The CDR3 coding sequence is TGTGCCAGCAGCTTATCCGACAGGGGCTCCACTGAAGCTTTCTTT. Translation gives CASSLSDRGSTEAFF.

The genes are TRBV12-3 or TRBV12-4 and TRBJ2-7, with a possible D match to TRBD1 (6 bases). This CDR3 comprises 13 residues. V lost 7 bases, J lost 2 bases, and 12 bases lay in between. The CDR3 loop is CASKQGLTYEQYF. The CDR3 DNA is TGTGCCAGCAAGCAGGGGCTAACCTACGAGCAGTACTTC.

V and J are TRBV27 and TRBJ1-5, with D unresolved. The CDR3 sequence is 16 residues long. Trimming took off 2 bases at V and 2 bases at J, with 13 bases between the two ends. Germline V gene lookup returns CDR1 MNHEY and CDR2 SMNVEV (reference sequence). DNA for the CDR3: TGTGCCAGCAGTTTAAGGTCCCCCCGGGGCAATCAGCCCCAGCATTTT. It translates to CASSLRSPRGNQPQHF.

CDR3 amino acids: CASSASDRGNYGYTF. As DNA, the CDR3 is TGTGCCAGCAGTGCTTCCGACAGGGGAAACTATGGCTACACCTTC. The V gene is TRBV28, the J gene TRBJ1-2, with 8 bases that match TRBD1. The CDR3 loop spans 15 amino acids. The V segment lost 5 bases and the J segment 2 bases; nucleotides outside the gene matches: 7. Germline V gene lookup returns CDR1 MDHEN and CDR2 SYDVKM.

The chain links TRBV19 to TRBJ1-4; a weak D match, TRBD1 (5 bases). Germline V gene data show CDR1 as LNHDA and CDR2 as SQIVND (reference sequence). V shed 9 bases and J shed 10 bases, with 15 bases lying between them. The CDR3 contains 12 residues. CDR3 protein: CASEATEGKLFF. CDR3 sequence (DNA): TGTGCCAGCGAGGCGACAGAAGGAAAACTGTTTTTT.